The clone carrying this TCR beta chain was seen a handful of times. Germline V CDR1 and CDR2: MNHEY, SVGAGI. V was clipped by 6 bases and J by 5 bases; unmatched bases: 11. This CDR3 is 15 amino acids long. The data derive from a study of blood T cell repertoires in COVID-19. Study information: COVID-19 samples collected from the United States, Italy and Spain covered acute and convalescent phases. T cells, B-cell-depleted T cells, or PBMCs supplied cDNA or gDNA.

The participants were between about 18 and 90 years old and came from roughly 24 US areas. Only in-frame clones appear in the TCRdb table, and some are missing; sequencing was by immunoSEQ multiplex PCR. Among approximately 230,000 clones listed, around 87% were seen once. Sequenced sample: PBMCs or T cells enriched from blood (not recorded which). This TCR derives from a woman aged 25 to 45 with acute COVID-19. The chain has TRBV6-5 and TRBJ2-5; 8 positions agree with TRBD1. The CDR3 reads CASSLLTGERETQYF. CDR3 bases: TGTGCCAGCAGCTTGTTGACAGGGGAGCGGGAGACCCAGTACTTC.